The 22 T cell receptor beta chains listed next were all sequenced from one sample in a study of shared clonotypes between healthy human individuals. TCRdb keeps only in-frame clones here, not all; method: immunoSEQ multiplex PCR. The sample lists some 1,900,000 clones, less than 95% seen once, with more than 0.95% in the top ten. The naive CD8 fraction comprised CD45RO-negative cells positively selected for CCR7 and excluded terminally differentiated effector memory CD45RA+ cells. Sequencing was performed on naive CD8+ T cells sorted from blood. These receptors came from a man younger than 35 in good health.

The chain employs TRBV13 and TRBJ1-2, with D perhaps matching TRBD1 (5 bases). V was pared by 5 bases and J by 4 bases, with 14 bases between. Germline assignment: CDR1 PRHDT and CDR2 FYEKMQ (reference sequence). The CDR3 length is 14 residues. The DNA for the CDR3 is TGTGCCAGCAGCGCCTCCCCCGACAGCTATGGCTACACCTTC. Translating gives CASSASPDSYGYTF.

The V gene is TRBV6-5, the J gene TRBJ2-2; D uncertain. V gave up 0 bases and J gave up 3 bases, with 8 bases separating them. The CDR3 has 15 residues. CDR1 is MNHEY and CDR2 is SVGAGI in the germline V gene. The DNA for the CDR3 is TGTGCCAGCAGTTACTCGGCAGGAGACACCGGGGAGCTGTTTTTT. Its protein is CASSYSAGDTGELFF.

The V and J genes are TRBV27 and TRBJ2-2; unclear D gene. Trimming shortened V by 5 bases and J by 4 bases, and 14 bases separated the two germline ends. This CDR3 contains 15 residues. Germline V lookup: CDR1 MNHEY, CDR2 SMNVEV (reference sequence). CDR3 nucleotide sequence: TGTGCCAGCAGTCCGTACGAGATTGGCACCGGGGAGCTGTTTTTT. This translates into CASSPYEIGTGELFF.

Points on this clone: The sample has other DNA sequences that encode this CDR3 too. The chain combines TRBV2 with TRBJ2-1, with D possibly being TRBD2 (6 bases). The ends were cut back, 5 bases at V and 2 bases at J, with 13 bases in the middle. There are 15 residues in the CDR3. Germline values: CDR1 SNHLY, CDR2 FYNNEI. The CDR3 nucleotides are TGTGCCAGCAGTCCCTCCGGCGGGGCCTACAATGAGCAGTTCTTC. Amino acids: CASSPSGGAYNEQFF.

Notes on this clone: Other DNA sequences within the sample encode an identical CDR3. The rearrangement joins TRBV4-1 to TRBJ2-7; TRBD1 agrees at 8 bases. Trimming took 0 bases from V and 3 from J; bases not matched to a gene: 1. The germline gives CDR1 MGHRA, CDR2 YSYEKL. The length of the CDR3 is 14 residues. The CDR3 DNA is TGCGCCAGCAGCCAAGAACAGGGGGGCTACGAGCAGTACTTC. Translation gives CASSQEQGGYEQYF.

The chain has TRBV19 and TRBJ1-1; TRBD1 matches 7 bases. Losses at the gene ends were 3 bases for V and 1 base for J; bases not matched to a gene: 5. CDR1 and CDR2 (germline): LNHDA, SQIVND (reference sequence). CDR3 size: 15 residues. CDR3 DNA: TGTGCCAGTAGTATCAACAACAGGGGGAACACTGAAGCTTTCTTT. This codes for CASSINNRGNTEAFF.

CDR3 nucleotides: TGTGCCAGCAGCTTCGGCGGCCCATACCACAATGAGCAGTTCTTC. It specifies CASSFGGPYHNEQFF. The gene calls are TRBV11-2 and TRBJ2-1, with D unresolved. V lost 3 bases to trimming and J lost 5 bases, with 14 bases between them. CDR1 is SGHAT, CDR2 FQNNGV, per germline. CDR3 length: 15 amino acids.

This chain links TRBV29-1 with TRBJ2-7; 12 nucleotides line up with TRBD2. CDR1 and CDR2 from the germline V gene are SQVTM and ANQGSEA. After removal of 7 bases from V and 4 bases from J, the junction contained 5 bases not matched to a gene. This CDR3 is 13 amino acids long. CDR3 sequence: CSALAGGLYEQYF. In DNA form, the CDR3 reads TGCAGCGCCCTAGCGGGGGGGCTTTACGAGCAGTACTTC.

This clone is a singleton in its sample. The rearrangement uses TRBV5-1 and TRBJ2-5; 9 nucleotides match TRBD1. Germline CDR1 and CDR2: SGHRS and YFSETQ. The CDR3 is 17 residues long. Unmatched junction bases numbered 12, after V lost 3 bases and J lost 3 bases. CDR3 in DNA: TGCGCCAGCAGCTCGATCTCACAGGGGGCGCAGGAAGAGACCCAGTACTTC. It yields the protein CASSSISQGAQEETQYF.

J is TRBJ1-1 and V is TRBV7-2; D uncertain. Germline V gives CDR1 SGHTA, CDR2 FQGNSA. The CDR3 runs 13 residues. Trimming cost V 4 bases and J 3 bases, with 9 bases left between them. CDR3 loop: CASSSDKHTEAFF. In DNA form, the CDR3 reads TGTGCCAGCAGCTCCGACAAGCACACTGAAGCTTTCTTT.

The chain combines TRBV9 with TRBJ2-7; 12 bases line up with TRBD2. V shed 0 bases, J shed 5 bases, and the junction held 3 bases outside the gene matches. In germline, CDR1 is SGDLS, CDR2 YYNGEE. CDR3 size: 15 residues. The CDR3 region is CASSVGLAGANEQYF. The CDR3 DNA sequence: TGTGCCAGCAGCGTAGGACTAGCGGGAGCTAACGAGCAGTACTTC.

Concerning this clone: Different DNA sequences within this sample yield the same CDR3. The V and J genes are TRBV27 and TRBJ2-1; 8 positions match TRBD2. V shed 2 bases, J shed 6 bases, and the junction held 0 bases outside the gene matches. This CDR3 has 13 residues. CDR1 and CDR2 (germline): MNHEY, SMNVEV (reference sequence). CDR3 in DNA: TGTGCCAGCAGTTTAGGACTAGCCAATGAGCAGTTCTTC. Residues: CASSLGLANEQFF.

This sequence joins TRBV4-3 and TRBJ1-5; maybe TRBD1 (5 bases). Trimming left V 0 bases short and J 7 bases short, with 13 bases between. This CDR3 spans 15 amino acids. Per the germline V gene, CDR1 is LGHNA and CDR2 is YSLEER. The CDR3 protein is CASSQDRGVAQPQHF. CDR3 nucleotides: TGCGCCAGCAGCCAAGATCGGGGGGTTGCCCAGCCCCAGCATTTT.

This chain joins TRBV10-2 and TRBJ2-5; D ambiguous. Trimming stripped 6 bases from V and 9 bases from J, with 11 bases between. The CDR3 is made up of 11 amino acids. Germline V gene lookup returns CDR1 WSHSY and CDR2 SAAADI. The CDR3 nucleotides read TGCGCCAGCAGCCCCGGGTGGCCCCAGTACTTC. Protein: CASSPGWPQYF.

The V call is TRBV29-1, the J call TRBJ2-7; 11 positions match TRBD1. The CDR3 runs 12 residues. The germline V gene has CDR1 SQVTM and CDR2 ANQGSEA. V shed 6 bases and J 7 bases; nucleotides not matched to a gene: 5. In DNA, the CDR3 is TGCAGCGTAGGACAGGGGGCTGATGAGCAGTACTTC. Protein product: CSVGQGADEQYF.

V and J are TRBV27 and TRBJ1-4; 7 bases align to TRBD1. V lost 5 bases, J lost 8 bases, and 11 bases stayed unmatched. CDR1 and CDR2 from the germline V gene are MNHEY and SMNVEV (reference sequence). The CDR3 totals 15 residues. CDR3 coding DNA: TGTGCCAGCAGTCCGGGCCCAACAGGGGACGAAAAACTGTTTTTT. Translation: CASSPGPTGDEKLFF.

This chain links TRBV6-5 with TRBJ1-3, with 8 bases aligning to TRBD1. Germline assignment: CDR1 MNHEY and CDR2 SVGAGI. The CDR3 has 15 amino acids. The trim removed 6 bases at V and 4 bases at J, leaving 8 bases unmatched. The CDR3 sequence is CASSPDRGEGNTIYF. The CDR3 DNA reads TGTGCCAGCAGCCCCGACAGGGGCGAGGGAAACACCATATATTTT.

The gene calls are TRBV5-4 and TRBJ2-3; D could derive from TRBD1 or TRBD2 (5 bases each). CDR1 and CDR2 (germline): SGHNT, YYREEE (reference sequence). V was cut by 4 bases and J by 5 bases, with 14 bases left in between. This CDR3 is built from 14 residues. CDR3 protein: CASSDTGRRDTQYF. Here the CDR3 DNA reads TGTGCCAGCAGCGACACGGGGCGAAGAGATACGCAGTATTTT.

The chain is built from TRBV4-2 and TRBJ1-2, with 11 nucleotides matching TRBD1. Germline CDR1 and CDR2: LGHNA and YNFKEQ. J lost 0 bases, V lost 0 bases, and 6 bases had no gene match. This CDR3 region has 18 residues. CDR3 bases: TGTGCCAGCAGCCAAGAAGGGACAGGGGGATCCTCTAACTATGGCTACACCTTC. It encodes CASSQEGTGGSSNYGYTF.

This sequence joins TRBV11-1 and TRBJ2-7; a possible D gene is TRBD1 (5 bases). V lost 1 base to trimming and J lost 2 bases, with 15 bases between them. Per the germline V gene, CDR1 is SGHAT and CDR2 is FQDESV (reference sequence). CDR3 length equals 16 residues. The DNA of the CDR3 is TGTGCCAGCAGCTTAGAGGCGACAGCGATAACCTACGAGCAGTACTTC. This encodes CASSLEATAITYEQYF. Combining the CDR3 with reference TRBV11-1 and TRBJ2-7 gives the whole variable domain EAEVAQSPRYKITEKSQAVAFWCDPISGHATLYWYRQILGQGPELLVQFQDESVVDDSQLPKDRFSAERLKGVDSTLKIQPAELGDSAMYLCASSLEATAITYEQYFGPGTRLTVT.

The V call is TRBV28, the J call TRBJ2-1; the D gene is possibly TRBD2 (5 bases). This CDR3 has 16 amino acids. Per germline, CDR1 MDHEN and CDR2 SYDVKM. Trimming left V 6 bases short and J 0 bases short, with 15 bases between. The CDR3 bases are TGTGCCAGCAGCACCGAGGGTATCGGCTCCTACAATGAGCAGTTCTTC. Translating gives CASSTEGIGSYNEQFF.

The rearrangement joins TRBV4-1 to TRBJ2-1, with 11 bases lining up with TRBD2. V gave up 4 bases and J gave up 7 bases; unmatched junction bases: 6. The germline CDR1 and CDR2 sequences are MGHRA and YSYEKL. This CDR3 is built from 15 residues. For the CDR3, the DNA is TGCGCCAGCAGCCTTCCTTCTAGCGGGAGGAATGAGCAGTTCTTC. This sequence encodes CASSLPSSGRNEQFF.